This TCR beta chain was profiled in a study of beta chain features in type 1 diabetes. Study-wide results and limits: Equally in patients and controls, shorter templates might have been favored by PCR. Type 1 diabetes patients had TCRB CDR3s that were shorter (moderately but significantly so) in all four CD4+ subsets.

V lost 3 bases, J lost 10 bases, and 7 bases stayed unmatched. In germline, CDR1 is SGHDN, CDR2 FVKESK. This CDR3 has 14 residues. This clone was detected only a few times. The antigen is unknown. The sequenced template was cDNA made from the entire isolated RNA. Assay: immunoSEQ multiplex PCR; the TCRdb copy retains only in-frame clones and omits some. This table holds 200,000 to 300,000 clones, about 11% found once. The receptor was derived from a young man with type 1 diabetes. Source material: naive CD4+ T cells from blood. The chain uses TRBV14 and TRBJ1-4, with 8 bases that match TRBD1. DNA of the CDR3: TGTGCCAGCAGCCAGTGGACAGGGCGCGGAAAACTGTTTTTT. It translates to CASSQWTGRGKLFF. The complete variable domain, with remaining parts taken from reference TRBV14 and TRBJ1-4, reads EAGVTQFPSHSVIEKGQTVTLRCDPISGHDNLYWYRRVMGKEIKFLLHFVKESKQDESGMPNNRFLAERTGGTYSTLKVQPAELEDSGVYFCASSQWTGRGKLFFGSGTQLSVL.